This TCR beta chain appears in the sequencing data of a study of T cell responses to AZD1222 COVID-19 vaccine. Germline V gene lookup returns CDR1 MNHNS and CDR2 SASEGT. V lost 3 bases and J lost 10, with 16 bases in between. This CDR3 comprises 15 residues. Libraries were prepared by immunoSEQ multiplex PCR; TCRdb keeps only in-frame clonotypes and omits some of them. The top ten hold roughly 4.4% of the sample, which has approximately 120,000 clones, around 89% seen once. Study-wide results and limits: No day 14 peak samples; only post-peak repertoires were characterized. Most donors were white British, females outnumbered males, and clonal diversity was possibly underestimated.

Remarks on this clone: Antigen unknown.

This TCR was recovered from an adult in good health. Specimen: peripheral blood, collected on day 0 of AZD1222 vaccination. The chain has TRBV6-1 and TRBJ1-6, with a possible D match to TRBD1 (5 bases). CDR3 amino acids: CASSDTRERGSPLHF. CDR3 coding DNA: TGTGCCAGCAGTGACACCCGGGAGCGGGGCTCACCCCTCCACTTT.